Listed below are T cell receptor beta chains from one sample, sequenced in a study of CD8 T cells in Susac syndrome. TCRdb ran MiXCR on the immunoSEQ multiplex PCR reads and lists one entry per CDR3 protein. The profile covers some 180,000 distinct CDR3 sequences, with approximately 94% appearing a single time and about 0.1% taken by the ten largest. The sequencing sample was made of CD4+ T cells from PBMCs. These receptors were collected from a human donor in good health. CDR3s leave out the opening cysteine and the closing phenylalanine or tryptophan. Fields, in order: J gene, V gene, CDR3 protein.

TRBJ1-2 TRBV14 ASSQGLRYGYT
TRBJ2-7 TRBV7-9 ASSLVRTGLDEQY
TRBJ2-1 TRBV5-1 ASSLQRKEDEQF
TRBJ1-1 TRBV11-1 ASSQGVTDTEAF
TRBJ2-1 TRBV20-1 SASWTSPTNEQF
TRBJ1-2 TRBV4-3 ASSQDVGSWRGYT
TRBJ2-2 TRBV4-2 ASSQEGPRTSPGELF
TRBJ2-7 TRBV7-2 ASSLLGGSSGGEQY
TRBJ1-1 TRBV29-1 SVDYTGGEAF
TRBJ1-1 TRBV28 ASTIQGGTEAF
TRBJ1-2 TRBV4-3 ASSPDGGQGYGYT
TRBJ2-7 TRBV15 ATSTPQGVSYEQY
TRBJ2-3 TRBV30 AWSVLGLSLDTQY
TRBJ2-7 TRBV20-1 SASGGFWEQY
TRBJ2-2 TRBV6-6 ASSWRTGELF
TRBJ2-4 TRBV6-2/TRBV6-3 ASSRGRAKNIQY
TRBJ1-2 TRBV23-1 ASHRGQGLRGLHYGYT
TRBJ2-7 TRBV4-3 ASSQYGPGTSEKYEQY
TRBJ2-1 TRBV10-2 ASSDSSGRNNEQF
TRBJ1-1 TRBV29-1 SVEDLRGPGDTEAF
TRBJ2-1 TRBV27 ASSLHLIDPNEQF
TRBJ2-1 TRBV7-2 ASSAGWGGTYNEQF